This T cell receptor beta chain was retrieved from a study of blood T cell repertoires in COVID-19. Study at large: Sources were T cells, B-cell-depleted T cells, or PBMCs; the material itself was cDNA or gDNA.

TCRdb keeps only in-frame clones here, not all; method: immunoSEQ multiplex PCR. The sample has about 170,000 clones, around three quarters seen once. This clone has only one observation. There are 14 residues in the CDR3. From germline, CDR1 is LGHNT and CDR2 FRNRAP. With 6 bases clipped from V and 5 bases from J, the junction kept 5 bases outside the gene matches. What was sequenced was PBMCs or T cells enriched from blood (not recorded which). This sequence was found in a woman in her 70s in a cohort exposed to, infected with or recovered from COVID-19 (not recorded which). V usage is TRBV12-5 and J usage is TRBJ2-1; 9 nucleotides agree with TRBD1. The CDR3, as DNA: TGTGCTAGTGGCCACCGGACAGGGGACAATGAGCAGTTCTTC. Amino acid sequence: CASGHRTGDNEQFF.